Below, 26 T cell receptor beta chains from the same sample are listed, as sequenced in a study of T cell responses to AZD1222 COVID-19 vaccine. Profiling relied on immunoSEQ multiplex PCR, and the TCRdb table lists in-frame clones only, not all of them. The data contain 90,000 to 110,000 clones, more than 75% of them seen just once; the ten biggest clones take up about 4.6%. The starting material was peripheral blood, obtained 28 days after the second AZD1222 dose. The receptors come from an adult who received the AZD1222 COVID-19 vaccine.

This sequence joins TRBV28 and TRBJ1-1; D is possibly TRBD1 (5 bases). Trimming pared 5 bases from V and 5 bases from J, leaving 18 bases between. The CDR3 sequence is 15 residues long. The germline V gene encodes CDR1 MDHEN and CDR2 SYDVKM. This CDR3 reads CASSVGGYGATEAFF. CDR3 bases: TGTGCCAGCAGTGTGGGGGGATATGGCGCTACTGAAGCTTTCTTT. The full variable domain, in which reference TRBV28 and TRBJ1-1 provide the parts outside the CDR3, is DVKVTQSSRYLVKRTGEKVFLECVQDMDHENMFWYRQDPGLGLRLIYFSYDVKMKEKGDIPEGYSVSREKKERFSLILESASTNQTSMYLCASSVGGYGATEAFFGQGTRLTVV.

The chain joins TRBV20-1 to TRBJ2-1; D is unresolved. This CDR3 is built from 11 residues. The V and J ends lost 0 bases and 7 bases respectively, with 4 bases between them. Germline CDR1 is DFQATT and CDR2 is SNEGSKA (reference sequence). This CDR3 is CSAREENEQFF. Written as DNA, the CDR3 is TGCAGTGCTAGAGAGGAGAATGAGCAGTTCTTC.

The genes are TRBV7-9 and TRBJ1-4; 7 bases map to TRBD1. Unmatched junction bases numbered 6, after V lost 10 bases and J lost 13 bases. The CDR3 loop spans 10 amino acids. Germline V gene data show CDR1 as SEHNR and CDR2 as FQNEAQ (reference sequence). The CDR3 reads CATQGEGLFF. CDR3 DNA sequence: TGTGCCACCCAGGGGGAAGGACTGTTTTTT.

V is TRBV19 and J is TRBJ1-3, with D possibly TRBD1 on 5 matching bases. Per germline, CDR1 LNHDA and CDR2 SQIVND (reference sequence). The CDR3 length is 16 residues. The V and J ends lost 5 bases and 4 bases respectively, with 18 bases between them. CDR3 amino acids: CASSPRMLRGGNTIYF. In DNA, the CDR3 is TGTGCCAGTAGTCCTAGGATGTTGAGGGGCGGAAACACCATATATTTT.

V usage is TRBV6-5 and J usage is TRBJ2-5; 8 bases line up with TRBD2. The CDR3 has 15 residues. With 8 bases clipped from V and 5 bases from J, the junction kept 13 bases outside the gene matches. Germline lookup yields CDR1 MNHEY and CDR2 SVGAGI. The CDR3 is CASVSGTSFWETQYF. The CDR3 DNA reads as TGTGCCAGCGTATCCGGGACTAGTTTTTGGGAGACCCAGTACTTC.

The chain links TRBV3-1 (or the pseudogene TRBV3-2) to TRBJ1-3; TRBD1 might be the D (5 bases). The V and J ends lost 0 bases and 4 bases respectively, with 10 bases between them. CDR3 length: 15 amino acids. CDR1 is LGHDT, CDR2 YNNKEL, per germline (reference sequence). This chain's CDR3 is CASSQEGPDGNTIYF. The CDR3 DNA sequence: TGTGCCAGCAGCCAAGAGGGGCCTGACGGAAACACCATATATTTT.

This clone was picked up many times. This chain's CDR3 is CASSPSGTSVAYGYTF. DNA of the CDR3: TGCGCCAGCAGCCCCTCCGGGACCTCGGTTGCCTATGGCTACACCTTC. This rearrangement joins TRBV4-3 to TRBJ1-2; perhaps TRBD1 as D (5 bases). The V gene's germline CDR1 is LGHNA and CDR2 YSLEER. Trimming took off 4 bases at V and 4 bases at J, with 19 bases between the two ends. There are 16 residues in the CDR3.

This chain links TRBV3-1 (or the pseudogene TRBV3-2) with TRBJ2-7, with a possible D match to TRBD2 (5 bases). The CDR3 has 12 amino acids. With 6 bases removed from V and 7 bases from J, the gap between germline ends came to 13 bases. Germline V lookup: CDR1 LGHDT, CDR2 YNNKEL (reference sequence). The CDR3 DNA sequence: TGTGCCAGCAGTCATGAGGGAGTAGAGCAGTACTTC. Translated, it gives CASSHEGVEQYF.

V gene TRBV19 combines with J gene TRBJ1-2; 10 nucleotides line up with TRBD1. CDR3 length: 14 amino acids. V was clipped by 5 bases and J by 7 bases; unmatched bases: 7. Germline assignment: CDR1 LNHDA and CDR2 SQIVND (reference sequence). For the CDR3, the DNA is TGTGCCAGTAGTGATGGGACAGGGGTTCGTGGCTACACCTTC. Translation gives CASSDGTGVRGYTF.

This clone was seen only a few times. The rearrangement joins TRBV7-9 to TRBJ2-1; D gene uncertain. This CDR3 is built from 14 residues. The germline gives CDR1 SEHNR, CDR2 FQNEAQ (reference sequence). V was cut by 2 bases and J by 6 bases, with 11 bases left in between. The CDR3 DNA sequence: TGTGCCAGCAGCTTAAAGGAAAAGCGCAATGAGCAGTTCTTC. The encoded protein is CASSLKEKRNEQFF.

V usage is TRBV18 and J usage is TRBJ2-5, with TRBD1 identical over 7 bases. CDR3 length equals 14 residues. The V and J ends lost 2 bases and 1 base, in that order; junction bases with no gene match: 1. Germline V gene sequence: CDR1 KGHSH, CDR2 LQKENI. CDR3 in amino acids: CASSPGTVQETQYF. The CDR3 DNA follows: TGTGCCAGCTCACCAGGGACAGTCCAAGAGACCCAGTACTTC.

The chain links TRBV6-2 or TRBV6-3 to TRBJ2-5, with D possibly being TRBD2 (5 bases). Trimming took 0 bases from V and 2 from J, leaving 13 bases between them. CDR3 length: 16 residues. CDR1 and CDR2 from the germline V gene are MNHEY and SVGEGT. CDR3 coding DNA: TGTGCCAGCAGTTACTCTCCCCGGCGGGTACAAGAGACCCAGTACTTC. Translating gives CASSYSPRRVQETQYF.

The V call is TRBV4-3, the J call TRBJ1-1; maybe TRBD1 (6 bases). This CDR3 spans 13 amino acids. The V gene lost 2 bases and the J gene lost 7 bases, with 11 bases spanning the gap. Germline loops: CDR1 LGHNA, CDR2 YSLEER. CDR3 sequence: CASSQQGLDEAFF. The CDR3 DNA follows: TGCGCCAGCAGCCAACAGGGGTTAGATGAAGCTTTCTTT.

The chain links TRBV14 to TRBJ2-3; D assignment may be TRBD1 or TRBD2 (6 bases each). V was shortened by 1 base and J by 6 bases, with 11 bases between the two germline ends. Germline loops: CDR1 SGHDN, CDR2 FVKESK. CDR3 length: 14 amino acids. This CDR3 is CASSQVGGLDTQYF. The CDR3 nucleotides are TGTGCCAGCAGCCAAGTTGGGGGGCTGGATACGCAGTATTTT.

This clone turned up a few times. The chain has TRBV19 and TRBJ1-2; D possibly corresponds to TRBD1 (5 bases). Per the germline V gene, CDR1 is LNHDA and CDR2 is SQIVND (reference sequence). The CDR3 has 11 amino acids. V lost 5 bases, J lost 8 bases, and 9 bases lay in between. The CDR3 loop reads CASSGTFGYTF. DNA for the CDR3: TGTGCCAGTAGTGGGACTTTCGGCTACACCTTC.

This chain connects TRBV6-1 to TRBJ2-6; D remains unclear. The germline gives CDR1 MNHNS, CDR2 SASEGT. The V end was cut by 4 bases, the J end by 2 bases, with 12 bases between. This CDR3 contains 16 residues. The CDR3 reads CASSAVKTAGANVLTF. Here the CDR3 DNA reads TGTGCCAGCAGTGCAGTAAAGACCGCTGGGGCCAACGTCCTGACTTTC.

V is TRBV18 and J is TRBJ2-5, with TRBD1 matching over 8 bases. This CDR3 is built from 13 residues. J gave up 2 bases and V 6 bases, and 2 bases lay outside the gene matches. Looked up from germline, CDR1 is KGHSH and CDR2 is LQKENI. The CDR3 reads CASSQGAQETQYF. The CDR3 bases are TGTGCCAGCTCTCAGGGGGCGCAAGAGACCCAGTACTTC.

This chain links TRBV3-1 (or the pseudogene TRBV3-2) with TRBJ2-2; 9 bases match TRBD1. The J segment lost 3 bases and the V segment lost 4 bases, leaving 3 bases of the junction unmatched. Germline CDR1 is LGHDT and CDR2 is YNNKEL (reference sequence). The CDR3 runs 15 residues. CDR3 sequence reads: CASSPGQGYTGELFF. The CDR3 DNA reads TGTGCCAGCAGCCCTGGACAGGGGTACACCGGGGAGCTGTTTTTT.

This sequence joins TRBV27 and TRBJ1-5; D is uncertain. CDR1 is MNHEY, CDR2 SMNVEV, per germline (reference sequence). Deletions cut 9 bases from V and 2 bases from J, with 11 bases between. The CDR3 has 13 amino acids. CDR3 protein: CASSVGGNQPQHF. The DNA for the CDR3 is TGTGCCAGTAGCGTGGGCGGCAATCAGCCCCAGCATTTT.

The chain carries TRBV10-3 and TRBJ1-4; D uncertain. Germline assignment: CDR1 ENHRY and CDR2 SYGVKD. The CDR3 is 15 residues long. V lost 0 bases and J 3 bases, leaving 8 bases between the germline ends. CDR3 loop: CAISESGLSNEKLFF. CDR3 nucleotides: TGTGCCATCAGTGAGTCGGGGTTGTCTAATGAAAAACTGTTTTTT.

This rearrangement joins TRBV7-3 to TRBJ1-6; D gene ambiguous. V was shortened by 2 bases and J by 6 bases, with 11 bases between the two germline ends. Looked up from germline, CDR1 is SGHTA and CDR2 is FQGTGA. The CDR3 has 15 residues. CDR3 in DNA: TGTGCCAGCAGCTTATATGGGCAGAGTAATTCACCCCTCCACTTT. Its translation is CASSLYGQSNSPLHF.

The chain uses TRBV6-4 and TRBJ1-6, with no clear D. Germline V lookup: CDR1 MRHNA, CDR2 SNTAGT. This CDR3 region has 13 residues. With 2 bases removed from V and 9 bases from J, the gap between germline ends came to 8 bases. The CDR3 coding sequence is TGTGCCAGCAGTGACGTCGAGGGTTCACCCCTCCACTTT. Translation gives CASSDVEGSPLHF.

The chain links TRBV18 to TRBJ1-1, with D unresolved. Trimming left V 3 bases short and J 11 bases short, with 13 bases between. Germline assignment: CDR1 KGHSH and CDR2 LQKENI. The CDR3 loop spans 12 amino acids. CDR3 loop: CASSPRVEEAFF. The DNA for the CDR3 is TGTGCCAGCTCACCTCGGGTAGAAGAGGCTTTCTTT.

This chain links TRBV5-6 with TRBJ1-3, with D unresolved. Germline V gives CDR1 SGHDT, CDR2 YYEEEE. The CDR3 length is 15 residues. Between the trimmed V and J ends, which lost 4 bases and 0 bases, there was a span of 11 bases. CDR3 in amino acids: CASSPVLDSGNTIYF. The CDR3 DNA sequence: TGTGCCAGCAGCCCCGTACTAGACTCTGGAAACACCATATATTTT.

The chain links TRBV5-4 to TRBJ1-6; perhaps TRBD1 as D (6 bases). CDR1 is SGHNT and CDR2 is YYREEE in the germline V gene (reference sequence). CDR3 size: 14 residues. The V and J ends lost 4 bases and 5 bases respectively, with 10 bases between them. CDR3 sequence (DNA): TGTGCCAGCAGCCGACAGGAGAATAATTCACCCCTCCACTTT. Amino acids: CASSRQENNSPLHF. Supplemented by reference TRBV5-4 and TRBJ1-6, the full variable domain reads ETGVTQSPTHLIKTRGQQVTLRCSSQSGHNTVSWYQQALGQGPQFIFQYYREEENGRGNFPPRFSGLQFPNYSSELNVNALELDDSALYLCASSRQENNSPLHFGNGTRLTVT.

V is TRBV7-9 and J is TRBJ1-5; D perhaps matches TRBD1 (5 bases). Germline V gene data show CDR1 as SEHNR and CDR2 as FQNEAQ (reference sequence). The CDR3 length is 13 residues. V gave up 3 bases and J gave up 4 bases, with 7 bases separating them. This CDR3 reads CASSLGVNQPQHF. In DNA form, the CDR3 reads TGTGCCAGCAGCTTGGGGGTGAATCAGCCCCAGCATTTT.